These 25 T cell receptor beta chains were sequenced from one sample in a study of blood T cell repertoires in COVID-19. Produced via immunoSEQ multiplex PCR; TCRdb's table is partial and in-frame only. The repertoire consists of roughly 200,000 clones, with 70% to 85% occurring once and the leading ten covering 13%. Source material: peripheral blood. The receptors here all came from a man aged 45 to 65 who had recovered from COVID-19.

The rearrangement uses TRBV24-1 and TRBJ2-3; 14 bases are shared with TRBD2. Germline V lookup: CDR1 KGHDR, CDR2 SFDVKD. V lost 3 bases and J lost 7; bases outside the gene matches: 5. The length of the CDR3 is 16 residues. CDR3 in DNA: TGTGCCACCAGTGATCAAGGGACTAGCGGGAGAAATACGCAGTATTTT. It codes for CATSDQGTSGRNTQYF.

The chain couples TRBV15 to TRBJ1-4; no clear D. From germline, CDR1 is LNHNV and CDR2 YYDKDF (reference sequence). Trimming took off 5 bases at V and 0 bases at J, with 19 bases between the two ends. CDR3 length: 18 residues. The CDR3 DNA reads TGTGCCACCAGCCCCATGGCGGCGAGCGATGCAACTAATGAAAAACTGTTTTTT. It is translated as CATSPMAASDATNEKLFF. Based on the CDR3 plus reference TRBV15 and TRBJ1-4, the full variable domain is DAMVIQNPRYQVTQFGKPVTLSCSQTLNHNVMYWYQQKSSQAPKLLFHYYDKDFNNEADTPDNFQSRRPNTSFCFLDIRSPGLGDTAMYLCATSPMAASDATNEKLFFGSGTQLSVL.

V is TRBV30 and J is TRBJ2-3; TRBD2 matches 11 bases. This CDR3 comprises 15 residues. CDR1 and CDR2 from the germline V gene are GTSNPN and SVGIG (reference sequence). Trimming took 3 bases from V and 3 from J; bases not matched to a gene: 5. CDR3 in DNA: TGTGCCTGGAGCTCTTGGACTAGCGGGACAGATACGCAGTATTTT. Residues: CAWSSWTSGTDTQYF.

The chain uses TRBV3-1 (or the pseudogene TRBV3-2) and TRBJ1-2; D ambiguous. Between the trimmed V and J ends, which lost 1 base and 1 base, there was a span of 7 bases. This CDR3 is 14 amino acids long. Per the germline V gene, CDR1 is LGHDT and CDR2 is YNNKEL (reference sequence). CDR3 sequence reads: CASSQARGNYGYTF. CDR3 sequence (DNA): TGTGCCAGCAGCCAAGCGCGGGGTAACTATGGCTACACCTTC.

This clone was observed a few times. The CDR3 DNA sequence: TGTGCCAGCAGCTTGGGAACAGGGGCAGGGGAGCAGTTCTTC. Residues: CASSLGTGAGEQFF. The V and J genes are TRBV5-8 and TRBJ2-1, with TRBD1 matching over 7 bases. The junction had 7 bases not matched to a gene; V was cut back by 0 bases and J by 10 bases. Germline V gives CDR1 SGHTS, CDR2 YDEGEE. The CDR3 contains 14 residues. The complete variable domain, with remaining parts taken from reference TRBV5-8 and TRBJ2-1, reads EAGVTQSPTHLIKTRGQQATLRCSPISGHTSVYWYQQALGLGLQFLLWYDEGEERNRGNFPPRFSGRQFPNYSSELNVNALELEDSALYLCASSLGTGAGEQFFGPGTRLTVL.

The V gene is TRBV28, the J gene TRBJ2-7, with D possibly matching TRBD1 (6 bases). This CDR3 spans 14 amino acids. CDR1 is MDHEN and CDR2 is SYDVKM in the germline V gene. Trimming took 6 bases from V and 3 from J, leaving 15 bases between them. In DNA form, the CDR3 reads TGTGCCAGCAGCTCCACGAGGGGGAACTACGAGCAGTACTTC. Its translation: CASSSTRGNYEQYF.

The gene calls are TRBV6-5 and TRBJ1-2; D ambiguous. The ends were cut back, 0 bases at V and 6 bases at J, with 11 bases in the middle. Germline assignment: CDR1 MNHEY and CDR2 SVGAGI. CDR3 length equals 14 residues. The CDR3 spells CASSYSRGFDGYTF. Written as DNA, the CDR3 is TGTGCCAGCAGTTACTCGAGAGGTTTCGATGGCTACACCTTC.

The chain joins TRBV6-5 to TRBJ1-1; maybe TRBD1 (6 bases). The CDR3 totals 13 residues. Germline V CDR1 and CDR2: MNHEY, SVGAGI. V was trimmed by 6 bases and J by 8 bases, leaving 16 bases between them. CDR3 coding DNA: TGTGCCAGCAGAGTGGACAGTCAAGCGGAAGCTTTCTTT. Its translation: CASRVDSQAEAFF.

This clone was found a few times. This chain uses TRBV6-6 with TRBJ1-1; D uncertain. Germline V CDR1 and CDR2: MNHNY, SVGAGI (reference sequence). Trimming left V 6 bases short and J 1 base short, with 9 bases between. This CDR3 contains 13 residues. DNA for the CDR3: TGTGCCAGCAGAGACATCAGGAACACTGAAGCTTTCTTT. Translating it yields CASRDIRNTEAFF.

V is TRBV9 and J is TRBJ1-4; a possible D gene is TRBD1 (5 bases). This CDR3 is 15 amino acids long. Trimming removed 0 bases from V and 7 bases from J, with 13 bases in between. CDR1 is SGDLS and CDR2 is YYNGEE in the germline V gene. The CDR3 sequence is CASSVGAGSFEKLFF. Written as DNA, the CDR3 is TGTGCCAGCAGCGTAGGAGCAGGGTCCTTTGAAAAACTGTTTTTT.

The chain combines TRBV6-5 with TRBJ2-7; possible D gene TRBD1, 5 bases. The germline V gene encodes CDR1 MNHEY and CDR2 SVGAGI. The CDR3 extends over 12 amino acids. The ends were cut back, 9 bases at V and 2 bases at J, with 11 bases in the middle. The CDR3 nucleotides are TGTGCCAGTAAGGACAACCCCTACGAGCAGTACTTC. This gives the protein CASKDNPYEQYF.

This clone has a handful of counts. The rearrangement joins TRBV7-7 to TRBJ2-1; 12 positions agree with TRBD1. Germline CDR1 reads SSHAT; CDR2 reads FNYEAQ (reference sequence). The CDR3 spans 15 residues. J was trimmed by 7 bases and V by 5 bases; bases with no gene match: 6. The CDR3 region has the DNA TGTGCCAGCAGCACGGGACAGGGGGCTAGGAATGAGCAGTTCTTC. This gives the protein CASSTGQGARNEQFF.

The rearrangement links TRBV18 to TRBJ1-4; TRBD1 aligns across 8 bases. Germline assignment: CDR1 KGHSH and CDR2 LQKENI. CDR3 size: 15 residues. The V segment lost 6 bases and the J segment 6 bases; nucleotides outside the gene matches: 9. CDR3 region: CASSFGQGRDEKLFF. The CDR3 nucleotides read TGTGCCAGCTCGTTCGGACAGGGCCGGGATGAAAAACTGTTTTTT.

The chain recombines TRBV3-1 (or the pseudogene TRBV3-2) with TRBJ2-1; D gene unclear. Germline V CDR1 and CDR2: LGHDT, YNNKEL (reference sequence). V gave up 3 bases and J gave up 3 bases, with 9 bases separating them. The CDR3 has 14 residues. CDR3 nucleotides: TGTGCCAGCAGCCAGGTGGGCCGCTACAATGAGCAGTTCTTC. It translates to CASSQVGRYNEQFF.

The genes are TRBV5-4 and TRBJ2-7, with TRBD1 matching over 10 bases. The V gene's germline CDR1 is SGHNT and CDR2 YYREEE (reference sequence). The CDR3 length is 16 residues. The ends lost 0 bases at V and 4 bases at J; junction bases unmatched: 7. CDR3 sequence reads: CASSLAGQGRAYEQYF. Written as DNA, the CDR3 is TGTGCCAGCAGCTTGGCGGGACAGGGGAGGGCATACGAGCAGTACTTC. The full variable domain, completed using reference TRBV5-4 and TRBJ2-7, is ETGVTQSPTHLIKTRGQQVTLRCSSQSGHNTVSWYQQALGQGPQFIFQYYREEENGRGNFPPRFSGLQFPNYSSELNVNALELDDSALYLCASSLAGQGRAYEQYFGPGTRLTVT.

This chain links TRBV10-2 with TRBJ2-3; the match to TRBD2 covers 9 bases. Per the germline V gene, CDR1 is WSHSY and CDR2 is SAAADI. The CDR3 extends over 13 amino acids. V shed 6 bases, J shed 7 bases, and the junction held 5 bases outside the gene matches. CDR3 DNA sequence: TGCGCCAGCAGCGCGACTAGCGGATATACGCAGTATTTT. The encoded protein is CASSATSGYTQYF.

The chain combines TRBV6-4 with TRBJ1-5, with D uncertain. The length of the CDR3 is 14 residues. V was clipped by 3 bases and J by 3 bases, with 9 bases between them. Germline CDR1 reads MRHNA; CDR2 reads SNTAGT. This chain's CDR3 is CASSEWAFNQPQHF. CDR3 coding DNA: TGTGCCAGCAGTGAATGGGCGTTCAATCAGCCCCAGCATTTT.

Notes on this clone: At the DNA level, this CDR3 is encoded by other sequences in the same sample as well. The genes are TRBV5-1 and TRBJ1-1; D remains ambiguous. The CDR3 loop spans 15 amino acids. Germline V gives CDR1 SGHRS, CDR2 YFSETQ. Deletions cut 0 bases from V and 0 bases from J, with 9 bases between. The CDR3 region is CASSLVPGMNTEAFF. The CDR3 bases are TGCGCCAGCAGCTTGGTTCCAGGAATGAACACTGAAGCTTTCTTT.

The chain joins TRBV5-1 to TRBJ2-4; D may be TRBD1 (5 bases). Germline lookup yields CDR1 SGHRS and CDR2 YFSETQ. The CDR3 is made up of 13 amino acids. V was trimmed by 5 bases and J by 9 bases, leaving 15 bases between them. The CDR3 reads CASRRIGQGIQYF. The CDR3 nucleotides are TGCGCCAGCAGAAGGATAGGTCAGGGCATTCAGTACTTC.

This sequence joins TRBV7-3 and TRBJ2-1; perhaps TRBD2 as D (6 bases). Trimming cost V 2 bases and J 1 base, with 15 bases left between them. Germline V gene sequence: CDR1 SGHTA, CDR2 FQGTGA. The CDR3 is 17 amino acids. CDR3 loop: CASSLRSPGASYNEQFF. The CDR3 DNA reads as TGTGCCAGCAGCTTACGGTCTCCGGGAGCATCCTACAATGAGCAGTTCTTC.

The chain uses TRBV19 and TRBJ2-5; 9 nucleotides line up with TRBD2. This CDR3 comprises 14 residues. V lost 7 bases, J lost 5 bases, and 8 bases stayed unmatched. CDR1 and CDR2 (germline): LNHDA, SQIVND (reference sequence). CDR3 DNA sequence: TGTGCCAGTAAGACCGGGACTAGCTCTGAGACCCAGTACTTC. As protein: CASKTGTSSETQYF.

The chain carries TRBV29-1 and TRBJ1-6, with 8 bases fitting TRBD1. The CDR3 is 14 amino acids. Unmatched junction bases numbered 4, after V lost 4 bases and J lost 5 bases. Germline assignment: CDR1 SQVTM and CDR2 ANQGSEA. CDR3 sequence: CSVVLQGDNSPLHF. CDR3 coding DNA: TGCAGCGTTGTACTACAGGGGGATAATTCACCCCTCCACTTT.

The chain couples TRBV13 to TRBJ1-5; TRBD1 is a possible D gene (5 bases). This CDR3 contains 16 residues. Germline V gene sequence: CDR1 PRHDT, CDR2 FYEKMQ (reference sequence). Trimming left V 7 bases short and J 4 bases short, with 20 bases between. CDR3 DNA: TGTGCCAGCAACGACCCGCGGCGGGGGTCTAATCAGCCCCAGCATTTT. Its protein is CASNDPRRGSNQPQHF.

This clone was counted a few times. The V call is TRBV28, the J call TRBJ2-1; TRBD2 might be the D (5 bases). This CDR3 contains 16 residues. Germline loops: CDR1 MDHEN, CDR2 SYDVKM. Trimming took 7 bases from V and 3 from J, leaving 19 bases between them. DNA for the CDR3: TGTGCCAGCATAAGTCGAGGGAGATTACTCTACAATGAGCAGTTCTTC. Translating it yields CASISRGRLLYNEQFF.

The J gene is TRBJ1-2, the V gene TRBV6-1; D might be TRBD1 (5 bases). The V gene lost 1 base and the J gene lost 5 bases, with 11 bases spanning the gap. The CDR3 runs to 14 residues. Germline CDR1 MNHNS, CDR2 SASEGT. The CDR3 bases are TGTGCCAGCAGTGAAGGGGGCCTCGGGTATGGCTACACCTTC. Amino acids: CASSEGGLGYGYTF.